These 2 T cell receptor beta chains came from one sample sequenced in a study of blood T cells in healthy people across ages. It was with a sample-barcoded 5' primer and a J-beta primer mix that a second PCR of about 6 to 12 cycles was run. In TCRdb, the 5' RACE reads were re-called with MiXCR into one record per CDR3 protein. The sample contains around 990,000 distinct CDR3 sequences, around two fifths of which appear only once. Sequenced sample: blood. The receptors were sampled from a man younger than 30 in good health.

In its sample, this clonotype was seen many times. This chain links TRBV20-1 with TRBJ1-2; no clear D. The germline gives CDR1 DFQATT, CDR2 SNEGSKA (reference sequence). V was shortened by 1 base and J by 7 bases, with 10 bases between the two germline ends. CDR3 length: 12 amino acids. CDR3 protein: CSARGWQAGYTF. CDR3 nucleotides: TGCAGTGCTAGAGGGTGGCAAGCTGGCTACACCTTC.

This clonotype was detected a few times. This sequence joins TRBV20-1 and TRBJ2-3; 11 bases fit TRBD2. The CDR3 length is 14 residues. Germline V gives CDR1 DFQATT, CDR2 SNEGSKA (reference sequence). Losses at the gene ends were 5 bases for V and 3 bases for J; bases not matched to a gene: 4. In DNA form, the CDR3 reads TGCAGTGCTGATAGACTAGCGGGGACAGATACGCAGTATTTT. Translating it yields CSADRLAGTDTQYF.